One sample yielded the 8 T cell receptor beta chains listed below, sequenced in a study of blood T cell repertoires in COVID-19. Method: immunoSEQ multiplex PCR; TCRdb's copy keeps in-frame clones and lacks some. The sample consists of around 30,000 clones, 91% of them appearing once. Sequenced material: peripheral blood. The receptors stem from a man aged 55 to 70 with acute or convalescent COVID-19.

The CDR3 region is CASSESMNTEAFF. The CDR3 DNA sequence: TGTGCCAGCAGTGAGAGCATGAACACTGAAGCTTTCTTT. The chain carries TRBV25-1 and TRBJ1-1; no firm D call. Per the germline V gene, CDR1 is MGHDK and CDR2 is SYGVNS. The V end lost 3 bases, the J end lost 0 bases, and 5 bases lay between the germline ends. CDR3 length equals 13 residues.

This clone occurred once. This chain links TRBV5-8 with TRBJ1-1; maybe TRBD1 (5 bases). The CDR3 length is 14 residues. The V end was cut by 4 bases, the J end by 4 bases, with 14 bases between. CDR1 is SGHTS and CDR2 is YDEGEE in the germline V gene. In DNA, the CDR3 is TGTGCCAGCAGCCGGGAGGGGATATCCACTGAAGCTTTCTTT. Protein: CASSREGISTEAFF.

J is TRBJ2-7 and V is TRBV29-1, with 12 bases lining up with TRBD2. Trimming took 4 bases from V and 3 from J; bases not matched to a gene: 7. The CDR3 runs to 15 residues. Germline CDR1 reads SQVTM; CDR2 reads ANQGSEA. CDR3 DNA: TGCAGCGTTGGAATGCTACTAGCGGGAGGCTACGAGCAGTACTTC. This gives the protein CSVGMLLAGGYEQYF.

The chain recombines TRBV7-9 with TRBJ1-1, with D possibly matching TRBD1 (5 bases). The V gene lost 5 bases and the J gene lost 3 bases, with 13 bases spanning the gap. Germline V gives CDR1 SEHNR, CDR2 FQNEAQ (reference sequence). This CDR3 is 14 amino acids long. Written as DNA, the CDR3 is TGTGCCAGCAGCCAAACAGGAGGGGACACTGAAGCTTTCTTT. This encodes CASSQTGGDTEAFF. Variable domain in full (rest from reference TRBV7-9 and TRBJ1-1): DTGVSQNPRHKITKRGQNVTFRCDPISEHNRLYWYRQTLGQGPEFLTYFQNEAQLEKSRLLSDRFSAERPKGSFSTLEIQRTEQGDSAMYLCASSQTGGDTEAFFGQGTRLTVV.

A few counts support this clone. This chain connects TRBV30 to TRBJ1-4; the match to TRBD1 covers 11 bases. After removal of 4 bases from V and 7 bases from J, the junction contained 5 bases not matched to a gene. CDR3 length: 14 amino acids. CDR1 is GTSNPN and CDR2 is SVGIG in the germline V gene (reference sequence). CDR3 DNA sequence: TGTGCCTGGATGGGGACAGGGGGTTTTGAAAAACTGTTTTTT. As protein: CAWMGTGGFEKLFF.

This sequence joins TRBV19 and TRBJ2-2, with 11 bases matching TRBD2. This CDR3 comprises 17 residues. Trimming at V came to 0 bases and at J to 3 bases, leaving 3 bases not matched to a gene. CDR1 and CDR2 from the germline V gene are LNHDA and SQIVND (reference sequence). The CDR3 nucleotides read TGTGCCAGTAGTATAGAGGGACTAGCGGACTACACCGGGGAGCTGTTTTTT. It encodes CASSIEGLADYTGELFF.

This chain uses TRBV19 with TRBJ1-5; 9 nucleotides align to TRBD1. The germline CDR1 and CDR2 sequences are LNHDA and SQIVND (reference sequence). This CDR3 contains 15 residues. V gave up 6 bases and J gave up 7 bases; unmatched junction bases: 10. Here the CDR3 DNA reads TGTGCCAGTAGCGCCCACAAGGGACAGGGACAGCCCCAGCATTTT. Its protein is CASSAHKGQGQPQHF.

The chain is built from TRBV27 and TRBJ1-1, with D perhaps matching TRBD1 (6 bases). Per germline, CDR1 MNHEY and CDR2 SMNVEV (reference sequence). V lost 8 bases and J 0 bases, leaving 7 bases between the germline ends. The CDR3 runs to 12 residues. The CDR3 DNA sequence: TGTGCCAGCGGACAGTTGAACACTGAAGCTTTCTTT. This sequence encodes CASGQLNTEAFF.